This TCR beta chain was found in a study of T cell responses to AZD1222 COVID-19 vaccine. Across the study: Both about-4-week and about-12-week second-dose recipients were combined. Study-wide results and limits: Clonal diversity may have been underestimated in mostly white British donors. Two AZD1222 administrations were followed by greater Spike-specific TCR breadth and depth. Unmutated regions of variants are reportedly targeted by nearly half of spike-specific TCRs.

Trimming took 5 bases from V and 1 from J, leaving 10 bases between them. Germline V gene lookup returns CDR1 MNHEY and CDR2 SVGEGT. The CDR3 is 14 residues long. Generated by immunoSEQ multiplex PCR, the TCRdb table keeps only in-frame clones and is missing some. The sample contains around 100,000 clones, 88% of which appear only once. Concerning this clone: Its specificity is not known.

The TCR comes from an adult in good health. The chain links TRBV6-2 or TRBV6-3 to TRBJ2-3; TRBD1 might be the D (5 bases). Sample: peripheral blood, taken on day 0 of AZD1222 vaccination. CDR3 in DNA: TGTGCCAGCAGTGCAGGGTGGGGCACAGATACGCAGTATTTT. Amino acid sequence: CASSAGWGTDTQYF.